This is a list of T cell receptor beta chains from one sample in a study of shared clonotypes between healthy human individuals. Produced via immunoSEQ multiplex PCR; TCRdb's table is partial and in-frame only. Among about 2.4 million clones listed, more than 85% were seen once. Sequencing was carried out using naive CD4+ T cells from PBMCs. The receptor set was obtained from a man aged 18 to 29 in good health. Some clones in this sample may be carry-over from other donors' samples. CDR3s include the opening cysteine and the closing phenylalanine or tryptophan. Fields, in order: clone size, D gene, J gene, V gene, CDR3 DNA, CDR3 protein. D genes are given only for firm matches. The size of a clone is reported for some rows only, either as once, few or many, or as a class for expanded clones.

size: once
D: TRBD1
J: TRBJ2-5
V: TRBV5-4
DNA: TGTGCCAGCAGCTTGCCAGGGGGCCCACAAGAGACCCAGTACTTC
CDR3: CASSLPGGPQETQYF

size: -
D: TRBD2
J: TRBJ2-1
V: TRBV6-6
DNA: TGTGCCAGCAGACTAGCGGGAGTGGTGGGCTACAATGAGCAGTTCTTC
CDR3: CASRLAGVVGYNEQFF

size: -
D: TRBD2
J: TRBJ2-1
V: TRBV7-2
DNA: TGTGCCAGCAGCTTAGCCGGACTAGCGGGAGGGCGAAGTGAGCAGTTCTTC
CDR3: CASSLAGLAGGRSEQFF

size: few
D: -
J: TRBJ1-2
V: TRBV10-3
DNA: TGTGCCATCAGTGAGATTAACACTCGTTACACCTTC
CDR3: CAISEINTRYTF

size: few
D: -
J: TRBJ1-1
V: TRBV10-3
DNA: TGTGCCATCACTCCGTCTGCGGGGACCGAAGCTTTCTTT
CDR3: CAITPSAGTEAFF

size: -
D: TRBD1
J: TRBJ1-2
V: TRBV9
DNA: TGTGCCAGCAGCCTCAACCACAGGGGGGGAACGTATGGCTACACCTTC
CDR3: CASSLNHRGGTYGYTF

size: -
D: -
J: TRBJ2-7
V: TRBV27
DNA: TGTGCCAGCAGTCTCTCGGGACTTCAGCCTCACTACGAGCAGTACTTC
CDR3: CASSLSGLQPHYEQYF

size: few
D: TRBD2
J: TRBJ2-7
V: TRBV10-3
DNA: TGTGCCGCCAAGGCGGGAGTCACCTACGAGCAGTACTTC
CDR3: CAAKAGVTYEQYF

size: few
D: -
J: TRBJ1-1
V: TRBV11-2
DNA: TGTGCCAGCAGGAGAGAGGGGAACACTGAAGCTTTCTTT
CDR3: CASRREGNTEAFF

size: -
D: -
J: TRBJ2-1
V: TRBV9
DNA: TGTGCCAGCAGCGTAGTGAGTTCGGCGGTTGAGCAGTTCTTC
CDR3: CASSVVSSAVEQFF

size: -
D: -
J: TRBJ1-5
V: TRBV28
DNA: TGTGCCAGCAGTACAGGAGGGCCTCAGCCCCAGCATTTT
CDR3: CASSTGGPQPQHF

size: -
D: -
J: TRBJ1-4
V: TRBV28
DNA: TGTGCCAGCAGCCTCATAAAAGAGGAAAAACTGTTTTTT
CDR3: CASSLIKEEKLFF

size: -
D: TRBD2
J: TRBJ2-2
V: TRBV7-3
DNA: TGTGCCAGCAGCTTAACTAGCGGGAGGGTTAACACCGGGGAGCTGTTTTTT
CDR3: CASSLTSGRVNTGELFF

size: -
D: -
J: TRBJ2-2
V: TRBV11-3
DNA: TGTGCCAGCAGCCGGGGATTGGGGTCCGGGGAGCTGTTTTTT
CDR3: CASSRGLGSGELFF

size: -
D: TRBD2
J: TRBJ2-1
V: TRBV28
DNA: TGTGCCAGCAGTTCATATAGCGGGAGAGCGCACAATGAGCAGTTCTTC
CDR3: CASSSYSGRAHNEQFF

size: -
D: -
J: TRBJ1-5
V: TRBV4-1
DNA: TGCGCCAGCAGCCAAAAGGGGTGGGGGGATAGCAATCAGCCCCAGCATTTT
CDR3: CASSQKGWGDSNQPQHF

size: -
D: TRBD1
J: TRBJ2-7
V: TRBV6-5
DNA: TGTGCCTCCGCCCGACAGGGAGTCTACGAGCAGTACTTC
CDR3: CASARQGVYEQYF

size: few
D: -
J: TRBJ1-1
V: TRBV28
DNA: TGTGCCAGCAGTTTAGTTCAGACCCTTGAAGCTTTCTTT
CDR3: CASSLVQTLEAFF

size: once
D: TRBD1
J: TRBJ1-2
V: TRBV5-6
DNA: TGTGCCAGCAGCTTGACAGGGGCCTATGGCTACACCTTC
CDR3: CASSLTGAYGYTF

size: -
D: -
J: TRBJ2-7
V: TRBV6-6
DNA: TGTGCCAGCAGGCGGGTGGCCAGTTCCTACGAGCAGTACTTC
CDR3: CASRRVASSYEQYF

size: -
D: -
J: TRBJ2-3
V: TRBV29-1
DNA: TGCAGCGTTTCTATAGGGAGGACAGATACGCAGTATTTT
CDR3: CSVSIGRTDTQYF

size: once
D: -
J: TRBJ1-4
V: TRBV11-2
DNA: TGTGCCAGCAGCTTCCTGACAGGTCAACTGTTTTTT
CDR3: CASSFLTGQLFF

size: -
D: -
J: TRBJ2-3
V: TRBV6-1
DNA: TGTGCCAGCAGTGAATGGAAGGAAACAGATACGCAGTATTTT
CDR3: CASSEWKETDTQYF

size: -
D: -
J: TRBJ2-2
V: TRBV9
DNA: TGTGCCAGCAGCTCATTAGGGGACACCGGGGAGCTGTTTTTT
CDR3: CASSSLGDTGELFF

size: -
D: -
J: TRBJ2-7
V: TRBV2
DNA: TGTGCCAGCAGTGAGTGGGAGCGTGAGCAGTACTTC
CDR3: CASSEWEREQYF

size: -
D: -
J: TRBJ2-7
V: TRBV2
DNA: TGCGCCAGCAACGACAGAGATTACGAGCAGTACTTC
CDR3: CASNDRDYEQYF

size: -
D: TRBD1
J: TRBJ1-5
V: TRBV7-6
DNA: TGTGCCAGCAGCCCAGACAGGGAACAGCCCCAGCATTTT
CDR3: CASSPDREQPQHF

size: -
D: -
J: TRBJ2-7
V: TRBV7-8
DNA: TGTGCCAGCAGCTCCCGGCGACCCGTTGAGCAGTACTTC
CDR3: CASSSRRPVEQYF

size: -
D: TRBD1
J: TRBJ2-5
V: TRBV15
DNA: TGTGCCACCAGCAGGGAGGACAGGGGAGGAGAGACCCAGTACTTC
CDR3: CATSREDRGGETQYF

size: -
D: -
J: TRBJ2-1
V: TRBV2
DNA: TGTGCCAGCAGTGGACAGGGAGGCAATGAGCAGTTCTTC
CDR3: CASSGQGGNEQFF

size: -
D: TRBD2
J: TRBJ2-3
V: TRBV28
DNA: TGTGCCAGCAGTTTATTCAGACTAGCGGCTAGCACAGATACGCAGTATTTT
CDR3: CASSLFRLAASTDTQYF

size: -
D: TRBD1
J: TRBJ1-3
V: TRBV7-9
DNA: TGTGCCAGCAGCCTGGGAGTTGGACAGGGGGAAAACACCATATATTTT
CDR3: CASSLGVGQGENTIYF

size: once
D: -
J: TRBJ1-5
V: TRBV2
DNA: TGTGCCAGCACGCCGGCTTATAGCAATCAGCCCCAGCATTTT
CDR3: CASTPAYSNQPQHF

size: -
D: TRBD1
J: TRBJ1-1
V: TRBV10-3
DNA: TGTGCCACCAACTGGGACAGGGTGTGGAACACTGAAGCTTTCTTT
CDR3: CATNWDRVWNTEAFF

size: -
D: -
J: TRBJ1-2
V: TRBV5-6
DNA: TGTGCCAGCAGCCCCTTTTCTCCCGCCGGCTACACCTTC
CDR3: CASSPFSPAGYTF

size: -
D: -
J: TRBJ2-1
V: TRBV5-6
DNA: TGTGCCAGCAGTCGACGGGAGTTTCGCAATGAGCAGTTCTTC
CDR3: CASSRREFRNEQFF

size: -
D: -
J: TRBJ1-2
V: TRBV14
DNA: TGTGCCAGCAGCCTTCACGCTTCAGGGGTCTACACCTTC
CDR3: CASSLHASGVYTF

size: -
D: TRBD1
J: TRBJ2-1
V: TRBV9
DNA: TGTGCCAGCAGCGTAGAGGGGGCCAACAATGAGCAGTTCTTC
CDR3: CASSVEGANNEQFF

size: -
D: -
J: TRBJ1-5
V: TRBV5-5
DNA: TGTGCCAGCAGCTTCACGGATAGCAATCAGCCCCAGCATTTT
CDR3: CASSFTDSNQPQHF

size: -
D: TRBD2
J: TRBJ2-7
V: TRBV19
DNA: TGTGCCAGTAGTCCGTTCGGGGGGACGGCTACCACCTACGAGCAGTACTTC
CDR3: CASSPFGGTATTYEQYF

size: -
D: TRBD2
J: TRBJ2-7
V: TRBV5-8
DNA: TGTGCCAGCAGCTTGGCCGGGGAGGGCTACGAGCAGTACTTC
CDR3: CASSLAGEGYEQYF

size: -
D: TRBD2
J: TRBJ2-2
V: TRBV2
DNA: TGTGCCAGCAGCAAGAGCGGGAGGGACACCGGGGAGCTGTTTTTT
CDR3: CASSKSGRDTGELFF

size: once
D: -
J: TRBJ2-3
V: TRBV5-1
DNA: TGCGCCAGCAGCTTTGGAGCAGATACGCAGTATTTT
CDR3: CASSFGADTQYF

size: -
D: -
J: TRBJ2-1
V: TRBV4-3
DNA: TGCGCCAGCAGCCAAGTCGGTATTAACAATGAGCAGTTCTTC
CDR3: CASSQVGINNEQFF

size: -
D: -
J: TRBJ1-5
V: TRBV4-1
DNA: TGCGCCAGCAGCCAAGTGGTCCGCAGGGATCAAGATCAGCCCCAGCATTTT
CDR3: CASSQVVRRDQDQPQHF

size: -
D: -
J: TRBJ2-4
V: TRBV5-4
DNA: TGTGCCAGCAGTATTACCCCGGGACAAGACATTCAGTACTTC
CDR3: CASSITPGQDIQYF

size: -
D: -
J: TRBJ2-2
V: TRBV7-3
DNA: TGTGCCAGCAGCTTAGGGCCGGCTCGTGACACCGGGGAGCTGTTTTTT
CDR3: CASSLGPARDTGELFF

size: -
D: TRBD1
J: TRBJ2-1
V: TRBV5-1
DNA: TGCGCCAGCAGCACCGGACAGGGGGGCGATGAGCAGTTCTTC
CDR3: CASSTGQGGDEQFF

size: -
D: TRBD2
J: TRBJ2-5
V: TRBV28
DNA: TGTGCCAGCAGCCGGGGGGATCGCCAAGAGACCCAGTACTTC
CDR3: CASSRGDRQETQYF

size: -
D: -
J: TRBJ2-2
V: TRBV14
DNA: TGTGCCAGCAGCTGGGGTACCAACACCGGGGAGCTGTTTTTT
CDR3: CASSWGTNTGELFF

size: -
D: -
J: TRBJ2-7
V: TRBV19
DNA: TGTGCCAGTAGTATCGCCCCGGGGTACGAGCAGTACTTC
CDR3: CASSIAPGYEQYF

size: -
D: -
J: TRBJ2-3
V: TRBV5-1
DNA: TGCGCCAGCCTAGGGGGAAAGAGCACAGATACGCAGTATTTT
CDR3: CASLGGKSTDTQYF

size: -
D: -
J: TRBJ2-6
V: TRBV6-1
DNA: TGTGCCAGCAGTGTGGGCTCTGGGGCCAACGTCCTGACTTTC
CDR3: CASSVGSGANVLTF